Listed below are T cell receptor beta chains from one sample, sequenced in a study of T cell responses to AZD1222 COVID-19 vaccine. Repertoires were generated with immunoSEQ multiplex PCR, while TCRdb's copy carries only in-frame clones and drops some. The sample includes 80,000 to 100,000 clones, 70% to 90% of them seen just once. Source: peripheral blood, taken 28 days after the second AZD1222 dose. These receptors originate from an adult who received the AZD1222 COVID-19 vaccine. The CDR3 runs from the conserved cysteine through the conserved F or W. The D gene is left open where the match is weak.

J	D	V	CDR3	DNA
TRBJ2-7	.	TRBV7-2	CASSSLDRDEQYF	TGTGCCAGCAGCTCACTCGACCGAGACGAGCAGTACTTC
TRBJ1-2	.	TRBV18	CASSPGVQGSANYGYTF	TGTGCCAGCTCACCCGGTGTGCAGGGGTCAGCTAACTATGGCTACACCTTC
TRBJ2-1	TRBD2	TRBV7-9	CASSPGTSLAYNEQFF	TGTGCCAGCAGCCCCGGGACTAGTCTTGCCTACAATGAGCAGTTCTTC
TRBJ2-3	.	TRBV19	CASSTATSTDTQYF	TGTGCCAGTAGTACAGCAACGAGCACAGATACGCAGTATTTT
TRBJ1-2	.	TRBV30	CAVRRSYGYTF	TGTGCTGTACGGAGGTCCTATGGCTACACCTTC
TRBJ1-3	.	TRBV5-1	CASSLSDQSSGNTIYF	TGCGCCAGCAGCTTATCGGACCAGAGCTCTGGAAACACCATATATTTT
TRBJ1-2	.	TRBV5-4	CASSHRKHANYGYTF	TGTGCCAGCAGCCACCGCAAGCACGCTAACTATGGCTACACCTTC
TRBJ2-3	TRBD1	TRBV7-8	CASSRGDRDSDTQYF	TGTGCCAGCAGCCGAGGGGACAGGGATTCAGATACGCAGTATTTT
TRBJ1-2	TRBD1	TRBV5-1	CASSLATGTGGRGYTF	TGCGCCAGCAGCTTGGCGACCGGGACAGGGGGCCGGGGCTACACCTTC
TRBJ1-6	TRBD1	TRBV28	CASSSTGIGIWSRDSPLHF	TGTGCCAGCAGTTCGACAGGGATCGGGATTTGGTCCCGGGATTCACCCCTCCACTTT
TRBJ1-2	.	TRBV5-1	CASSPWTDDYGYTF	TGCGCCAGCAGCCCCTGGACGGATGACTATGGCTACACCTTC